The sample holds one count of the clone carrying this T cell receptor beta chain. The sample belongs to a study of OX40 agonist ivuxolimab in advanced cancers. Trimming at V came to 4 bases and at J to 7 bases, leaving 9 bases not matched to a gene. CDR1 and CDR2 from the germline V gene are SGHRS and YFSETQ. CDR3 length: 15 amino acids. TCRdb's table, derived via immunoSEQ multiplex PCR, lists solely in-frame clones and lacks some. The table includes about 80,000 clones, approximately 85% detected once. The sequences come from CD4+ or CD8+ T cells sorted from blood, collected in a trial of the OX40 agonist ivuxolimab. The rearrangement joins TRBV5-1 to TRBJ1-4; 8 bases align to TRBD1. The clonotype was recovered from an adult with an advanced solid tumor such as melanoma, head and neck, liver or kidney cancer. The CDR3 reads CASSIGQGVGEKLFF. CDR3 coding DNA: TGCGCCAGCAGCATTGGACAGGGCGTAGGTGAAAAACTGTTTTTT.